The present entry profiles one T cell receptor beta chain with its context. Those enrolled in Seattle joined during active infection and were followed longitudinally afterward. The entry originates in a study of blood T cell repertoires in COVID-19. For the study at large: Spain, Italy and the United States supplied samples that represented acute and convalescent COVID-19.

Repertoires were generated with immunoSEQ multiplex PCR, while TCRdb's copy carries only in-frame clones and drops some. The table has 90,000 to 100,000 clones, about 89% seen once. CDR3 size: 16 residues. V lost 4 bases to trimming and J lost 0 bases, with 12 bases between them. Looked up from germline, CDR1 is MNHNS and CDR2 is SASEGT. This clonotype was sampled from a man in his fifties or sixties with COVID-19, enrolled during active disease. The sequenced material came from peripheral blood. The chain has TRBV6-1 and TRBJ2-2; no definite D call. CDR3 DNA sequence: TGTGCCAGCAGTGCATTCCGGTTCGCGAACACCGGGGAGCTGTTTTTT. The encoded protein is CASSAFRFANTGELFF.